This T cell receptor beta chain was sequenced during a study of T cells after yellow fever vaccination. In making TCR cDNA, 5'RACE template switching added a universal primer site and UMIs to it. TCRdb redid the calling of the 5' RACE reads with MiXCR, one entry per CDR3 protein. Among 350,000 to 450,000 distinct CDR3 sequences listed, around a sixth were seen once. This clonotype was picked up a small number of times. Its antigen is unknown. CDR1 and CDR2 from the germline V gene are MNHEY and SVGAGI. The CDR3 length is 13 residues. With 6 bases clipped from V and 2 bases from J, the junction kept 4 bases outside the gene matches. General study points: Post-booster repertoires contained most primary-vaccination clones again (approximately 97% CD4, approximately 86% CD8). Overlap between CD4 and CD8 compartments was detected for a small share of clonotypes. Contaminants from the bulk population, in the form of abundant clonotypes, could be found in FACS-sorted repertoires.

The rearrangement joins TRBV6-5 to TRBJ2-7, with TRBD1 matching 7 bases. The material was PBMCs, obtained before the yellow fever booster vaccination. This clonotype was obtained from a man between 18 and 35 years old who received the YFV17D yellow fever vaccine. DNA for the CDR3: TGTGCCAGCAGCGTGGGACAGACCTACGAGCAGTACTTC. It specifies CASSVGQTYEQYF.